These 22 T cell receptor beta chains were all obtained from the same sample, sequenced in a study of human T cells and chemical hapten exposure. TCRdb re-called the RACE reads through MiXCR, storing one row per CDR3 protein. The sample contains 370,000 or so distinct CDR3 sequences, roughly 4.8% of which appear only once. As to time point: patch test 1, 2 weeks after DPC sensitization. Treatment described: therapeutic diphenylcyclopropenone sensitization with weekly scalp DPC. The material was whole blood, obtained in connection with sensitization to the hapten diphenylcyclopropenone (DPC). The source is a woman in her forties or fifties with alopecia areata. Some clones in this sample may be carry-over from other donors' samples.

V usage is TRBV7-9 and J usage is TRBJ2-3; tentatively, D is TRBD2 (8 bases). Trimming cost V 5 bases and J 6 bases, with 18 bases left between them. CDR1 is SEHNR and CDR2 is FQNEAQ in the germline V gene (reference sequence). The CDR3 consists of 15 residues. CDR3 in DNA: TGTGCCAGCAGCGCCGGGACTAGGGGGCTGGATACGCAGTATTTT. Translated: CASSAGTRGLDTQYF.

J is TRBJ2-1 and V is TRBV28; 7 bases align to TRBD1. CDR1 MDHEN and CDR2 SYDVKM come from the germline V gene. Trimming cost V 3 bases and J 2 bases; bases outside gene matches: 7. CDR3 size: 16 residues. CDR3 sequence (DNA): TGTGCCAGCAGTTTTACAGGGGCCCAAGCCTACAATGAGCAGTTCTTC. It specifies CASSFTGAQAYNEQFF.

This clonotype occurred many times. The chain recombines TRBV27 with TRBJ1-1; D may be TRBD1 (6 bases). The CDR3 consists of 14 residues. Trimming removed 3 bases from V and 1 base from J, with 9 bases in between. Per germline, CDR1 MNHEY and CDR2 SMNVEV (reference sequence). In nucleotides, the CDR3 is TGTGCCAGCAGTTTCGGACAGTCGAACACTGAAGCTTTCTTT. Translated: CASSFGQSNTEAFF.

This clonotype has a count of ten or more. The chain carries TRBV4-3 and TRBJ2-7, with D perhaps TRBD1 or TRBD2 (6 bases each). Trimming left V 3 bases short and J 4 bases short, with 19 bases between. The CDR3 has 16 residues. In germline, CDR1 is LGHNA, CDR2 YSLEER. CDR3 DNA: TGCGCCAGCAGCCAGGGAGAAAGCGGAGGGGGGTACGAGCAGTACTTC. This gives the protein CASSQGESGGGYEQYF.

In its sample, this clonotype was seen many times. The chain employs TRBV7-2 and TRBJ1-5; D is ambiguous. The CDR3 is 13 amino acids. V was clipped by 11 bases and J by 7 bases, with 18 bases between them. The germline CDR1 and CDR2 sequences are SGHTA and FQGNSA. The CDR3 nucleotides are TGTGCCCCCCCCCGGCCCGACGACCAGCCCCAGCATTTT. This encodes CAPPRPDDQPQHF. Combining the CDR3 with reference TRBV7-2 and TRBJ1-5 gives the whole variable domain GAGVSQSPSNKVTEKGKDVELRCDPISGHTALYWYRQSLGQGLEFLIYFQGNSAPDKSGLPSDRFSAERTGGSVSTLTIQRTQQEDSAVYLCAPPRPDDQPQHFGDGTRLSIL.

This clonotype was picked up many times. The chain couples TRBV20-1 to TRBJ2-1, with TRBD1 matching 11 bases. CDR3 length: 15 residues. Unmatched junction bases numbered 5, after V lost 3 bases and J lost 4 bases. Germline CDR1 is DFQATT and CDR2 is SNEGSKA (reference sequence). CDR3 region: CSASWGQGGYNEQFF. In DNA form, the CDR3 reads TGCAGTGCTAGTTGGGGACAGGGGGGTTACAATGAGCAGTTCTTC.

The table lists this clonotype with many counts. The chain is built from TRBV7-8 and TRBJ1-1, with 8 positions matching TRBD1. V shed 5 bases and J 5 bases; nucleotides not matched to a gene: 10. CDR3 size: 15 residues. Germline CDR1 reads SGHVS; CDR2 reads FQNEAQ. CDR3 amino acids: CASSPRGLRGTEAFF. Here the CDR3 DNA reads TGTGCCAGCAGCCCCAGGGGGCTGAGAGGAACTGAAGCTTTCTTT.

This clonotype was recorded at least ten times. V usage is TRBV28 and J usage is TRBJ2-7; 7 nucleotides line up with TRBD2. Germline V CDR1 and CDR2: MDHEN, SYDVKM. CDR3 length: 15 amino acids. With 6 bases clipped from V and 0 bases from J, the junction kept 8 bases outside the gene matches. CDR3 amino acids: CASRRRGERSYEQYF. Here the CDR3 DNA reads TGTGCCAGCAGGCGCCGGGGGGAACGCTCCTACGAGCAGTACTTC.

This clonotype was recorded many times. The V call is TRBV2, the J call TRBJ1-1, with D unclear. The CDR3 runs to 13 residues. Germline CDR1 SNHLY, CDR2 FYNNEI. Trimming left V 8 bases short and J 1 base short, with 11 bases between. In DNA form, the CDR3 reads TGTGCCAGCCACGAACAAGGGAACACTGAAGCTTTCTTT. It encodes CASHEQGNTEAFF.

This clonotype appeared many times. The chain combines TRBV3-1 with TRBJ1-5; a possible D gene is TRBD1 (5 bases). The CDR3 runs to 13 residues. Germline V CDR1 and CDR2: LGHDT, YNNKEL (reference sequence). The V end was cut by 1 base, the J end by 6 bases, with 7 bases between. Written as DNA, the CDR3 is TGTGCCAGCAGCCAAGGGGGGGGTCAGCCCCAGCATTTT. Protein product: CASSQGGGQPQHF.

V usage is TRBV30 and J usage is TRBJ1-2, with D possibly matching TRBD1 (6 bases). This CDR3 has 13 amino acids. Deletions cut 7 bases from V and 4 bases from J, with 16 bases between. Germline-derived CDR1 and CDR2 are GTSNPN and SVGIG (reference sequence). The CDR3 here is CASWTDESYGYTF. The CDR3 DNA reads as TGTGCCTCCTGGACAGACGAATCCTATGGCTACACCTTC.

This clonotype was detected a few times. V usage is TRBV27 and J usage is TRBJ1-5; D unclear. Trimming took off 3 bases at V and 6 bases at J, with 15 bases between the two ends. The CDR3 contains 15 residues. The germline V gene has CDR1 MNHEY and CDR2 SMNVEV (reference sequence). The CDR3 DNA follows: TGTGCCAGCAGTTTCCGGTTAGAGGTCGTTCAGCCCCAGCATTTT. Translated: CASSFRLEVVQPQHF.

This clonotype has a handful of counts. The rearrangement uses TRBV7-9 and TRBJ2-1, with D possibly matching TRBD2 (6 bases). Germline CDR1 reads SEHNR; CDR2 reads FQNEAQ (reference sequence). V was pared by 6 bases and J by 5 bases, with 8 bases between. CDR3 size: 12 residues. The CDR3: CASSWGDNEQFF. DNA of the CDR3: TGTGCCAGCAGTTGGGGGGACAATGAGCAGTTCTTC. Based on the CDR3 plus reference TRBV7-9 and TRBJ2-1, the full variable domain is DTGVSQNPRHKITKRGQNVTFRCDPISEHNRLYWYRQTLGQGPEFLTYFQNEAQLEKSRLLSDRFSAERPKGSFSTLEIQRTEQGDSAMYLCASSWGDNEQFFGPGTRLTVL.

V usage is TRBV6-1 and J usage is TRBJ1-5, with D tentatively TRBD1 (6 bases). There are 15 residues in the CDR3. The germline V gene encodes CDR1 MNHNS and CDR2 SASEGT. Trimming pared 3 bases from V and 2 bases from J, leaving 11 bases between. This CDR3 is CASSDQPGGNQPQHF. CDR3 DNA sequence: TGTGCCAGCAGTGATCAGCCAGGGGGCAATCAGCCCCAGCATTTT.

The table lists this clonotype with many counts. This chain links TRBV6-6 with TRBJ2-7; TRBD1 matches 12 bases. V dropped 7 bases and J dropped 4; count of bases not matched to a gene: 11. The CDR3 runs 16 residues. Germline V gives CDR1 MNHNY, CDR2 SVGAGI (reference sequence). The CDR3 sequence is CASKPRDRGLYYEQYF. CDR3 coding DNA: TGTGCCAGCAAACCCCGGGACAGGGGGCTATATTACGAGCAGTACTTC.

This clonotype appeared many times. J is TRBJ1-4 and V is TRBV27; D is ambiguous. The CDR3 runs 14 residues. Trimming took off 4 bases at V and 8 bases at J, with 14 bases between the two ends. The germline CDR1 and CDR2 sequences are MNHEY and SMNVEV (reference sequence). The CDR3 spells CASSSAWEGEKLFF. The CDR3 bases are TGTGCCAGCAGTTCCGCCTGGGAGGGAGAAAAACTGTTTTTT.

In this sample, this clonotype turned up a few times. The chain couples TRBV29-1 to TRBJ2-1; the D gene is possibly TRBD1 (6 bases). The germline gives CDR1 SQVTM, CDR2 ANQGSEA. The V end was cut by 4 bases, the J end by 6 bases, with 7 bases between. The CDR3 loop spans 11 amino acids. As DNA, the CDR3 is TGCAGCGTTGCGACAGGCAATGAGCAGTTCTTC. Its protein is CSVATGNEQFF.

This clonotype appeared a few times. The rearrangement links TRBV7-2 to TRBJ2-6, with D unclear. CDR1 is SGHTA, CDR2 FQGNSA, per germline. Trimming left V 1 base short and J 0 bases short, with 13 bases between. The CDR3 spans 18 residues. The DNA of the CDR3 is TGTGCCAGCAGCTTAGAGGTGTTAGCCCTCTCTGGGGCCAACGTCCTGACTTTC. Amino acids: CASSLEVLALSGANVLTF.

This clonotype appeared many times. The genes are TRBV7-2 and TRBJ2-3, with D uncertain. Germline V gene lookup returns CDR1 SGHTA and CDR2 FQGNSA. The CDR3 is made up of 15 amino acids. The germline V and J ends were trimmed by 1 base and 1 base, with 9 bases remaining between them. In DNA, the CDR3 is TGTGCCAGCAGCTTAGGGGCTACCCGCACAGATACGCAGTATTTT. It codes for CASSLGATRTDTQYF.

The gene calls are TRBV19 and TRBJ1-1, with D uncertain. The CDR3 contains 11 residues. Per the germline V gene, CDR1 is LNHDA and CDR2 is SQIVND (reference sequence). The V end was cut by 3 bases, the J end by 4 bases, with 3 bases between. The CDR3 here is CASSIGTEAFF. CDR3 DNA: TGTGCCAGTAGTATTGGCACTGAAGCTTTCTTT.

This clonotype was counted a few times. This chain joins TRBV4-2 and TRBJ1-2; possible D gene TRBD1, 5 bases. Germline V gene data show CDR1 as LGHNA and CDR2 as YNFKEQ. The CDR3 has 13 residues. Trimming left V 0 bases short and J 7 bases short, with 9 bases between. This CDR3 reads CASSQEEGSGYTF. The CDR3, as DNA: TGTGCCAGCAGCCAAGAGGAGGGGTCTGGCTACACCTTC.

This clonotype was seen ten or more times. The V and J genes are TRBV9 and TRBJ2-7, with 13 positions matching TRBD2. The CDR3 is made up of 15 amino acids. Germline V CDR1 and CDR2: SGDLS, YYNGEE. V gave up 2 bases and J gave up 6 bases; unmatched junction bases: 5. CDR3 nucleotides: TGTGCCAGCAGCGTTGGACTAGCGGGAGTTTCCGAGCAGTACTTC. Protein sequence: CASSVGLAGVSEQYF. The full variable domain, rest sourced from reference TRBV9 and TRBJ2-7, is DSGVTQTPKHLITATGQRVTLRCSPRSGDLSVYWYQQSLDQGLQFLIQYYNGEERAKGNILERFSAQQFPDLHSELNLSSLELGDSALYFCASSVGLAGVSEQYFGPGTRLTVT.